This T cell receptor (beta chain) derives from a study of T cells in Graves' hyperthyroidism and ophthalmopathy. Using RNA transcripts as the source, TCR beta CDR3 regions were amplified. TCR CDR3 regions were first amplified by RT-PCR with HTBI primers. Using its own MiXCR run on the multiplex PCR reads, TCRdb lists one record per CDR3 protein. The sample lists about 480,000 distinct CDR3 sequences, approximately 22% occurring once. As concerns this clonotype: The antigen is undetermined.

Germline assignment: CDR1 MNHNY and CDR2 SVGAGI (reference sequence). V was pared by 0 bases and J by 6 bases, with 8 bases of the junction left unmatched. This CDR3 is 16 amino acids long. Study results and limitations: A 13 V-J signature model discriminated ophthalmopathy versus stable hyperthyroidism.

Each ophthalmopathy patient scored at least 3 on the Clinical Activity Score and at least 4 on NOSPECS grade, with duration under 3 months. Clinicians diagnosed patients from clinical symptoms, serum thyroxine and TRAb, thyroid ultrasound and orbital computed tomography. This TCR was recovered from a woman aged 65 to 85 with Graves' ophthalmopathy. V is TRBV6-6 and J is TRBJ2-1; 7 bases are a match to TRBD1. Sequences were obtained from blood. CDR3 sequence reads: CASSYSHRGPLNEQFF. The CDR3 DNA reads as TGTGCCAGCAGTTACTCTCACAGGGGCCCACTCAATGAGCAGTTCTTC.